This paragraph reports one T cell receptor (beta chain). Its antigen remains unidentified. The sample comes from a study of shared clonotypes between healthy human individuals. In the study overall: Each donor had three CD4 naive, three CD4 memory, two CD8 naive and one CD8 memory plate. Study results and caveats: The low donor count limited represented genetic and exposure-history diversity. Roughly 4.6% of naive CD4 clonotypes were common to several donors.

CDR3 length: 19 amino acids. The V gene's germline CDR1 is SGHRS and CDR2 YFSETQ. The J segment lost 4 bases and the V segment lost 4 bases, leaving 11 bases of the junction unmatched. Samples underwent the assay at deep level. The protocol was immunoSEQ multiplex PCR, while the TCRdb copy is restricted to in-frame clones and leaves out a portion. This sample yields 2 million to 2.5 million clones, of which more than 90% are seen a single time; about 0.13% belongs to the top ten. The sequenced sample consisted of naive CD4+ T cells sorted from blood. Subset specified: CD45RA+ positively selected. The sequence derives from a man aged 18 to 35 in good health. J is TRBJ2-2 and V is TRBV5-1, with 15 bases lining up with TRBD2. CDR3 amino acids: CASSGSPGTSGGSTGELFF. The CDR3 bases are TGCGCCAGCAGCGGTTCTCCGGGGACTAGCGGGGGGTCCACCGGGGAGCTGTTTTTT. Drawing the rest from reference TRBV5-1 and TRBJ2-2, the complete variable domain is KAGVTQTPRYLIKTRGQQVTLSCSPISGHRSVSWYQQTPGQGLQFLFEYFSETQRNKGNFPGRFSGRQFSNSRSEMNVSTLELGDSALYLCASSGSPGTSGGSTGELFFGEGSRLTVL.